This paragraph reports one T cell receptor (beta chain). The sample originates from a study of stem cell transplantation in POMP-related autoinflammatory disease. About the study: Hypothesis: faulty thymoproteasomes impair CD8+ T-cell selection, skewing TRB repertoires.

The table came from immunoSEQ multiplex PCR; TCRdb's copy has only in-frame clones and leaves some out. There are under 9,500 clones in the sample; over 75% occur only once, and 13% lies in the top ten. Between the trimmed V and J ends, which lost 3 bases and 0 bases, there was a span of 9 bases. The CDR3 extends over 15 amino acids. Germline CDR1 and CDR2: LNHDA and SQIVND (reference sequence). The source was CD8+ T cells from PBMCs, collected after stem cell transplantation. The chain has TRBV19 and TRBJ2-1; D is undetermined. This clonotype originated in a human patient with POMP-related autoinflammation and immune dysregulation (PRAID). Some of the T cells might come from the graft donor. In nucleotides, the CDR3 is TGTGCCAGTAGTATTGTTCCGAGCTCCTACAATGAGCAGTTCTTC. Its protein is CASSIVPSSYNEQFF.